A single sample gave rise to the 19 T cell receptor beta chains below, sequenced in a study of early stage breast cancer tumors. The protocol was immunoSEQ multiplex PCR, while the TCRdb copy is restricted to in-frame clones and leaves out a portion. This sample carries about 31,000 clones, roughly four fifths of them seen once, and the ten largest clones take 9.5% to 13%. Sequencing used breast tumor tissue. The receptors were gathered from a person aged 25 to 39 with breast cancer.

This clone was observed a single time. The rearrangement links TRBV18 to TRBJ2-7; tentatively, D is TRBD1 or TRBD2 (5 bases each). The CDR3 runs 17 residues. CDR1 and CDR2 (germline): KGHSH, LQKENI. V was cut by 5 bases and J by 6 bases, with 26 bases left in between. CDR3: CASSSRDGAGPAREQYF. DNA for the CDR3: TGTGCCAGCTCATCCCGGGACGGGGCAGGACCCGCCCGCGAGCAGTACTTC.

This clone was seen only a few times. The V and J genes are TRBV11-2 and TRBJ2-7; no firm D call. Germline V CDR1 and CDR2: SGHAT, FQNNGV. V shed 5 bases and J shed 4 bases, with 3 bases lying between them. The CDR3 runs to 10 residues. The CDR3 nucleotides are TGTGCCAGCAGCGGTTACGAGCAGTACTTC. Translating gives CASSGYEQYF.

CDR3 DNA sequence: TGTGCCAGCAGCCAAGGACGTAGCCATGAGACCCAGTACTTC. This codes for CASSQGRSHETQYF. J is TRBJ2-5 and V is TRBV11-3; D gene ambiguous. The V end lost 5 bases, the J end lost 5 bases, and 15 bases lay between the germline ends. Germline V gene sequence: CDR1 SGHNT, CDR2 YENEEA. The CDR3 totals 14 residues.

V and J are TRBV9 and TRBJ2-5; D is uncertain. Germline V gene sequence: CDR1 SGDLS, CDR2 YYNGEE. Trimming stripped 3 bases from V and 1 base from J, with 10 bases between. The CDR3 length is 14 residues. CDR3 in DNA: TGTGCCAGCAGCGAAGAAGGGCTCCAAGAGACCCAGTACTTC. This translates into CASSEEGLQETQYF.

The chain links TRBV19 to TRBJ2-7; possibly TRBD2 for D (6 bases). With 7 bases removed from V and 3 bases from J, the gap between germline ends came to 13 bases. This CDR3 comprises 13 residues. Germline V lookup: CDR1 LNHDA, CDR2 SQIVND (reference sequence). The CDR3 region has the DNA TGTGCCAGTAATAAGGGACTTTTCTACGAGCAGTACTTC. As protein: CASNKGLFYEQYF.

V gene TRBV21-1 combines with J gene TRBJ1-2; no check of the table's D call, TRBD1, against the DNA was made. TRBV21-1 constitutes a pseudogene. The CDR3 runs to 16 residues. CDR3 loop: CASSTLTTGHYYGYTF. CDR3 DNA: TGTGCCAGCAGCACCTTAACCACGGGACACTACTATGGCTACACCTTC.

V gene TRBV2 combines with J gene TRBJ1-6; 7 nucleotides line up with TRBD1. Unmatched junction bases numbered 5, after V lost 8 bases and J lost 7 bases. The CDR3 extends over 13 amino acids. Germline V lookup: CDR1 SNHLY, CDR2 FYNNEI. In DNA form, the CDR3 reads TGTGCCAGCCTTTCGACAGGGAATTCACCCCTCCACTTT. Its protein product is CASLSTGNSPLHF.

This clone was seen once. The V and J genes are TRBV27 and TRBJ2-1; D is undetermined. This CDR3 spans 15 amino acids. The V and J ends lost 5 bases and 8 bases respectively, with 19 bases between them. Germline CDR1 reads MNHEY; CDR2 reads SMNVEV (reference sequence). CDR3 sequence (DNA): TGTGCCAGCAGTCCGATGCCCCTTCGGCGCGATGAGCAGTTCTTC. The encoded protein is CASSPMPLRRDEQFF.

In its sample, this clone was seen once. The rearrangement links TRBV18 to TRBJ2-3; TRBD2 matches 13 bases. The V gene end was trimmed by 3 bases and the J gene end by 5 bases; junction bases not matched to a gene: 14. There are 19 residues in the CDR3. Germline CDR1 and CDR2: KGHSH and LQKENI. The CDR3 here is CASSPRGRTSGSGEDTQYF. CDR3 in DNA: TGTGCCAGCTCACCCCGTGGCAGGACTAGCGGGAGTGGTGAAGATACGCAGTATTTT.

The CDR3 bases are TGTGCCAGCAGTTCTCAGGGAAGGACTGAAGCTTTCTTT. This gives the protein CASSSQGRTEAFF. This sequence joins TRBV14 and TRBJ1-1, with D possibly TRBD1 on 5 matching bases. Trimming pared 6 bases from V and 5 bases from J, leaving 13 bases between. The germline V gene encodes CDR1 SGHDN and CDR2 FVKESK. The CDR3 is 13 residues long.

The chain joins TRBV5-1 to TRBJ2-1; possible D gene TRBD1, 6 bases. The CDR3 is 15 amino acids. Between the trimmed V and J ends, which lost 0 bases and 13 bases, there was a span of 20 bases. Germline CDR1 SGHRS, CDR2 YFSETQ. The CDR3 region is CASSLDGGVGKLQFF. In nucleotides, the CDR3 is TGCGCCAGCAGCTTGGATGGGGGCGTGGGTAAATTACAGTTCTTC.

This clone was counted between two and nine times. The genes are TRBV15 and TRBJ2-3, with 9 bases lining up with TRBD2. CDR1 is LNHNV, CDR2 YYDKDF, per germline (reference sequence). V shed 3 bases and J 2 bases; nucleotides not matched to a gene: 3. This CDR3 has 15 amino acids. CDR3: CATSRPSGITDTQYF. CDR3 DNA sequence: TGTGCCACCAGCAGGCCTAGCGGGATCACAGATACGCAGTATTTT.

The gene calls are TRBV6-4 and TRBJ1-1, with 8 bases matching TRBD1. The CDR3 extends over 15 amino acids. Trimming cost V 7 bases and J 5 bases; bases outside gene matches: 12. Looked up from germline, CDR1 is MRHNA and CDR2 is SNTAGT. CDR3 sequence: CASTAGQGARTEAFF. CDR3 in DNA: TGTGCCAGCACTGCTGGGCAGGGGGCGCGGACTGAAGCTTTCTTT.

The rearrangement uses TRBV7-6 and TRBJ2-1; 10 bases agree with TRBD2. Germline V gene sequence: CDR1 SGHVS, CDR2 FNYEAQ. Trimming cost V 3 bases and J 4 bases; bases outside gene matches: 18. CDR3 length: 20 amino acids. CDR3 bases: TGTGCCAGCAGCTTCGCGTCCGGGACTAGCGCCTCTCTAATATACAATGAGCAGTTCTTC. Its translation is CASSFASGTSASLIYNEQFF.

This clone was detected a few times. J is TRBJ2-3 and V is TRBV30, with 11 bases aligning to TRBD2. CDR1 and CDR2 (germline): GTSNPN, SVGIG (reference sequence). The ends lost 3 bases at V and 2 bases at J; junction bases unmatched: 4. The CDR3 contains 15 residues. The CDR3 nucleotides read TGTGCCTGGAGAGCTAGCGGGAGGCCCACAGATACGCAGTATTTT. It is translated as CAWRASGRPTDTQYF.

The rearrangement links TRBV15 to TRBJ2-7; 14 positions agree with TRBD2. CDR1 is LNHNV and CDR2 is YYDKDF in the germline V gene (reference sequence). Losses at the gene ends were 2 bases for V and 6 bases for J; bases not matched to a gene: 6. The CDR3 runs 16 residues. CDR3 DNA: TGTGCCACCAGCAGAAACCCGGGACTAGCGGGAGCCGAGCAGTACTTC. Its translation is CATSRNPGLAGAEQYF.

This rearrangement joins TRBV5-5 to TRBJ2-7; no reliable D call. CDR1 is SGHKS and CDR2 is YYEKEE in the germline V gene (reference sequence). Trimming stripped 2 bases from V and 4 bases from J, with 4 bases between. This CDR3 is 11 amino acids long. The CDR3 loop is CASSFKYEQYF. CDR3 coding DNA: TGTGCCAGCAGCTTCAAGTACGAGCAGTACTTC.

The CDR3, as DNA: TGTGCCAGCAGCACCGGCCCCGACAGCGGCGGCTACACCTTC. It codes for CASSTGPDSGGYTF. J is TRBJ1-2 and V is TRBV9; tentative D call: TRBD1 (5 bases). V shed 4 bases and J shed 8 bases, with 18 bases lying between them. This CDR3 contains 14 residues. The germline V gene encodes CDR1 SGDLS and CDR2 YYNGEE.

Here the CDR3 reads CASSDPPTGGIDTGELFF. Written as DNA, the CDR3 is TGTGCCAGCAGCGATCCCCCTACAGGGGGCATCGACACCGGGGAGCTGTTTTTT. The rearrangement links TRBV9 to TRBJ2-2; TRBD1 matches 9 bases. V gave up 3 bases and J gave up 3 bases; unmatched junction bases: 12. Looked up from germline, CDR1 is SGDLS and CDR2 is YYNGEE. The CDR3 is 18 amino acids.